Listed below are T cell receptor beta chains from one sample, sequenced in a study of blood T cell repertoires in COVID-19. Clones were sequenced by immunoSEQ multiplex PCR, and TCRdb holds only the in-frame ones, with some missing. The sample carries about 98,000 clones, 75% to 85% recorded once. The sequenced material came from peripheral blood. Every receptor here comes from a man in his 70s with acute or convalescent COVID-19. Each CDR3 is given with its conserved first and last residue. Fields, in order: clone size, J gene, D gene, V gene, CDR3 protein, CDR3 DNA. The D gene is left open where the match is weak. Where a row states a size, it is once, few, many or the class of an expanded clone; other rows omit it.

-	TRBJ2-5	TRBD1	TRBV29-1	CSVATGGTETQYF	TGCAGCGTTGCTACAGGGGGCACGGAGACCCAGTACTTC
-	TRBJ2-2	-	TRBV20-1	CSASPIRGAGELFF	TGCAGTGCTAGTCCCATAAGGGGCGCCGGGGAGCTGTTTTTT
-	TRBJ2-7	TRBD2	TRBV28	CASSLAGGQLPYEQYF	TGTGCCAGCAGTTTAGCGGGAGGGCAGCTCCCCTACGAGCAGTACTTC
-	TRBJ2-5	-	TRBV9	CASSPIAAQETQYF	TGTGCCAGCAGCCCTATAGCGGCTCAAGAGACCCAGTACTTC
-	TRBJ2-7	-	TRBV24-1	CATSDREEQYF	TGTGCCACCAGTGATCGCGAGGAGCAGTACTTC
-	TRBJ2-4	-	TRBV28	CASSSPRVAKNIQYF	TGTGCCAGCAGTTCACCGAGGGTAGCCAAAAACATTCAGTACTTC
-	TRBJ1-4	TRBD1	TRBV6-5	CASRTGTGAEKLFF	TGTGCCAGCAGAACCGGGACAGGGGCTGAAAAACTGTTTTTT
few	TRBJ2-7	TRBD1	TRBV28	CASSRRQGISEQYF	TGTGCCAGCAGTCGCCGACAGGGGATAAGCGAGCAGTACTTC
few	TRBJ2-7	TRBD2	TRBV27	CASSMGLAGTNEQYF	TGTGCCAGCAGCATGGGACTAGCGGGAACCAACGAGCAGTACTTC
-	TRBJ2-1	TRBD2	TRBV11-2	CASRMSGPGEGEQFF	TGTGCCAGCAGAATGAGCGGGCCTGGGGAGGGTGAGCAGTTCTTC
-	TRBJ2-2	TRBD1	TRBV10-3	CAITGQGSTGELFF	TGTGCCATCACGGGACAGGGTAGCACCGGGGAGCTGTTTTTT
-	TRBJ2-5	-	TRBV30	CAWSVQGETQYF	TGTGCCTGGAGTGTACAGGGAGAGACCCAGTACTTC
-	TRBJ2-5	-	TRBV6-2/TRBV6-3	CASSYLGLEAETQYF	TGTGCCAGCAGTTACTTGGGGCTAGAGGCAGAGACCCAGTACTTC
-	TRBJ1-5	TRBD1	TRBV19	CASSSKDRIRGAQHF	TGTGCCAGTAGTTCTAAGGACCGGATCAGGGGGGCCCAGCATTTT
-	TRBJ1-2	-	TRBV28	CASSFGLVGYTF	TGTGCCAGCAGTTTCGGTCTGGTGGGCTACACCTTC
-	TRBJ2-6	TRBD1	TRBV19	CASSRNRGTGANVLTF	TGTGCCAGTAGTAGGAACAGGGGGACTGGGGCCAACGTCCTGACTTTC
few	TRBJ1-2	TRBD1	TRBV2	CAGRSDRGQGYTF	TGTGCCGGCAGATCGGACAGGGGGCAAGGCTACACCTTC
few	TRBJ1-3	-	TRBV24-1	CATGHGEYHSGNTIYF	TGTGCCACCGGTCACGGGGAGTATCACTCTGGAAACACCATATATTTT
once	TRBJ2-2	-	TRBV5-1	CASSLGMAGTGELFF	TGCGCCAGCAGCTTGGGGATGGCGGGAACCGGGGAGCTGTTTTTT
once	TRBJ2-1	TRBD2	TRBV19	CASSIELAARYEQFF	TGTGCCAGTAGTATAGAACTAGCGGCCCGGTATGAGCAGTTCTTC
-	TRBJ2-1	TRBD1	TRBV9	CASSVRTGLGNEQFF	TGTGCCAGCAGCGTCCGGACAGGACTGGGGAATGAGCAGTTCTTC
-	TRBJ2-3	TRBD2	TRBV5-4	CASSQGLATSTDTQYF	TGTGCCAGCAGCCAGGGACTAGCGACTAGCACAGATACGCAGTATTTT
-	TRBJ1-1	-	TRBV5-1	CASSLEGPAFF	TGCGCCAGCAGCTTGGAGGGGCCCGCTTTCTTT
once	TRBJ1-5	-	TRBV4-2	CASSPGQGLQPQHF	TGTGCCAGCAGCCCAGGCCAGGGACTTCAGCCCCAGCATTTT
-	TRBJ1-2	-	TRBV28	CASRRTVTTNYGYTF	TGTGCCAGCAGGAGGACAGTAACCACTAACTATGGCTACACCTTC
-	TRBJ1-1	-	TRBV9	CASSVYYYTEAFF	TGTGCCAGCAGCGTATACTATTACACTGAAGCTTTCTTT
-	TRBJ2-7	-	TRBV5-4	CASSLDPGGNEQYF	TGTGCCAGCAGCTTGGATCCAGGGGGGAACGAGCAGTACTTC
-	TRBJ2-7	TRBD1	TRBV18	CASADSQGAYEQYF	TGTGCCAGCGCCGACTCTCAGGGGGCCTACGAGCAGTACTTC
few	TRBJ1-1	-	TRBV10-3	CAISEQGSTEAFF	TGTGCCATCAGTGAACAGGGTAGCACTGAAGCTTTCTTT
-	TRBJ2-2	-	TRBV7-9	CASSPLAAGELFF	TGTGCCAGCAGCCCCTTAGCGGCCGGGGAGCTGTTTTTT
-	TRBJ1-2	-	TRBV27	CASSSAGRHYGYTF	TGTGCCAGCAGTTCAGCGGGACGCCACTATGGCTACACCTTC
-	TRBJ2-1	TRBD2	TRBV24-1	CATSDSSGTSGKYNEQFF	TGTGCCACCAGTGATAGTTCCGGGACTAGCGGGAAGTACAATGAGCAGTTCTTC
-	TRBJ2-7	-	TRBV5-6	CASSATGTPYEQYF	TGTGCCAGCAGCGCTACCGGGACACCATACGAGCAGTACTTC
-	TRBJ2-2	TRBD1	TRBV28	CASSLGGAKVGELFF	TGTGCCAGCAGCCTAGGGGGCGCGAAGGTCGGGGAGCTGTTTTTT
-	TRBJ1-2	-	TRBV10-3	CAISAGAADYGYTF	TGTGCCATCAGTGCAGGGGCGGCGGACTATGGCTACACCTTC
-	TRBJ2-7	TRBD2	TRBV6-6	CASSYSAGLAFYEQYF	TGTGCCAGCAGTTACTCGGCGGGACTAGCGTTCTACGAGCAGTACTTC
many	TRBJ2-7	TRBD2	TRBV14	CASSRSSGGYEQYF	TGTGCCAGCAGCCGCTCTAGCGGGGGCTACGAGCAGTACTTC
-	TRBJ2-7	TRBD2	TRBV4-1	CASSQVRSRDYLSYEQYF	TGCGCCAGCAGCCAAGTGCGCAGCCGGGACTATCTCTCCTACGAGCAGTACTTC
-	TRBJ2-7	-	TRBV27	CASSFAPGHLYEQYF	TGTGCCAGCAGTTTTGCCCCGGGACACCTCTACGAGCAGTACTTC
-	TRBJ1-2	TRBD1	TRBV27	CASTPHPGGFNGYTF	TGTGCCAGCACTCCGCATCCAGGGGGCTTTAATGGCTACACCTTC
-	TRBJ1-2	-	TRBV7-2	CASSPSQGYGYTF	TGTGCCAGCAGCCCTTCACAGGGCTATGGCTACACCTTC
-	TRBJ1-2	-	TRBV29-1	CSVVAGRGVYGYTF	TGCAGCGTTGTGGCAGGGAGGGGTGTATATGGCTACACCTTC
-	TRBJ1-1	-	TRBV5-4	CASSLDAGMNTEAFF	TGTGCCAGCAGCTTGGATGCGGGGATGAACACTGAAGCTTTCTTT
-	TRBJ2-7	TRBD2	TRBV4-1	CASSQDLTSGFQYF	TGCGCCAGCAGCCAAGACCTCACTAGCGGATTTCAGTACTTC
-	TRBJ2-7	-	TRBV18	CASSPGVVRREQYF	TGTGCCAGCTCACCAGGGGTGGTTAGGAGGGAGCAGTACTTC